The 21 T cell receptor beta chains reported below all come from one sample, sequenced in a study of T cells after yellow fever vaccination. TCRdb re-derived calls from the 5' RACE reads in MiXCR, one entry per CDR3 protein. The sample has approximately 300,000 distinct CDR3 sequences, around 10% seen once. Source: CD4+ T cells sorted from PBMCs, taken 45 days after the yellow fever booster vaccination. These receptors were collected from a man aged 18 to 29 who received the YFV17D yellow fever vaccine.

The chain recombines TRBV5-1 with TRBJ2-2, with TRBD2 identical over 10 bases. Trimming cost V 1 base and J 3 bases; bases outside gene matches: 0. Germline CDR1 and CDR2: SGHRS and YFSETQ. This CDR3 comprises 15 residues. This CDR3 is CASSLLAGDTGELFF. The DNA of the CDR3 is TGCGCCAGCAGCTTGCTAGCGGGAGACACCGGGGAGCTGTTTTTT.

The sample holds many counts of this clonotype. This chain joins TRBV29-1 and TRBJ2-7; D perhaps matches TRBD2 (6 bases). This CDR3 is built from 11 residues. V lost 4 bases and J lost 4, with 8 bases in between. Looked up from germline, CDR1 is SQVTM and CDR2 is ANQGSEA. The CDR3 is CSVVSGYEQYF. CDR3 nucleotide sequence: TGCAGCGTTGTTAGCGGATACGAGCAGTACTTC.

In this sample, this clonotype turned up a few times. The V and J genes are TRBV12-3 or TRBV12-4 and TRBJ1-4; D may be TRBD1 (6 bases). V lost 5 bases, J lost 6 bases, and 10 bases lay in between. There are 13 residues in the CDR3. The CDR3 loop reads CASSTNRDEKLFF. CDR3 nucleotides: TGTGCCAGCAGTACAAACAGGGATGAAAAACTGTTTTTT.

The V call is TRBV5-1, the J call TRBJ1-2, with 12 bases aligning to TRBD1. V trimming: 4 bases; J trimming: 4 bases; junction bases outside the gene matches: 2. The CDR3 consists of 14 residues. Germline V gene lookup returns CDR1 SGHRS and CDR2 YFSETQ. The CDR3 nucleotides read TGCGCCAGCAGCGCGGGACAGGGGGCCTATGGCTACACCTTC. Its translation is CASSAGQGAYGYTF.

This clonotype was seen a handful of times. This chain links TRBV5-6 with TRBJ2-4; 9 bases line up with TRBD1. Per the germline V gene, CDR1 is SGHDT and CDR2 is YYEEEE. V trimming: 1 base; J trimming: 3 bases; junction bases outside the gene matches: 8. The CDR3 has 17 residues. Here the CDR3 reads CASSLTGGSLGKNIQYF. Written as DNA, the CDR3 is TGTGCCAGCAGCTTGACAGGGGGCTCTTTAGGCAAAAACATTCAGTACTTC.

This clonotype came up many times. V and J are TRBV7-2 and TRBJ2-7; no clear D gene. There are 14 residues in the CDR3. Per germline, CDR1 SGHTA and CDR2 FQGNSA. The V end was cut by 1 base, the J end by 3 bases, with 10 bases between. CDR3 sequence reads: CASSLDPKFYEQYF. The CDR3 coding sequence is TGTGCCAGCAGCTTAGACCCAAAGTTCTACGAGCAGTACTTC.

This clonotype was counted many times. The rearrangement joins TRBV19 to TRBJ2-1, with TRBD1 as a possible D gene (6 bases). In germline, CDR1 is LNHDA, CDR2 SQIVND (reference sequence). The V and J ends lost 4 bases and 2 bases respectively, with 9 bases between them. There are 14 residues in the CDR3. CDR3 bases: TGTGCCAGTAGTAGCCGGACAGCCTACAATGAGCAGTTCTTC. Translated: CASSSRTAYNEQFF.

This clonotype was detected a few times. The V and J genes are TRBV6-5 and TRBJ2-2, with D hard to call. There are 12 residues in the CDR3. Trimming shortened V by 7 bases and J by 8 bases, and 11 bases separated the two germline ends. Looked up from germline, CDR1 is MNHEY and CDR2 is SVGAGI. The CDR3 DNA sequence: TGTGCCAGCACCAGGTGGGGAGGGGAGCTGTTTTTT. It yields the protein CASTRWGGELFF.

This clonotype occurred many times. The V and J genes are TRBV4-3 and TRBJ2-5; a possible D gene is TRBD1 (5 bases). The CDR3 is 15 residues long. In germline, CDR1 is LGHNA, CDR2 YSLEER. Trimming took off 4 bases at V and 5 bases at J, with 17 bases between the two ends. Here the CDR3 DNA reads TGCGCCAGCAGCCGGAAAGGGGTTGTGCGGGAGACCCAGTACTTC. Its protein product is CASSRKGVVRETQYF.

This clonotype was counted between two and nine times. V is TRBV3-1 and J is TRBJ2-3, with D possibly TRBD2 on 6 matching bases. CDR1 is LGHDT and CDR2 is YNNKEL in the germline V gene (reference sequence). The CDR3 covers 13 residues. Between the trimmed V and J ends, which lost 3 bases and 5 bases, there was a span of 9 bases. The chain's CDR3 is CASSHLGGDTQYF. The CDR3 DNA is TGTGCCAGCAGCCACCTGGGGGGAGATACGCAGTATTTT.

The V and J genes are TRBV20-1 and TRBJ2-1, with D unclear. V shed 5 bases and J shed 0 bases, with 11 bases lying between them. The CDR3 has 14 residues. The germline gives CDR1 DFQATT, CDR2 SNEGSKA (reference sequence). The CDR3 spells CSAGYRSSYNEQFF. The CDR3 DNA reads TGCAGTGCTGGTTACAGATCCTCCTACAATGAGCAGTTCTTC.

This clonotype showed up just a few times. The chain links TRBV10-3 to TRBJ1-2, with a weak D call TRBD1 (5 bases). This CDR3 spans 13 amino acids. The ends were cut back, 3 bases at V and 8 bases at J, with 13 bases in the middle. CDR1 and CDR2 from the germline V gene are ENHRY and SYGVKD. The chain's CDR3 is CAISERQIYGYTF. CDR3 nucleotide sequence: TGTGCCATCAGTGAACGACAGATCTACGGCTACACCTTC.

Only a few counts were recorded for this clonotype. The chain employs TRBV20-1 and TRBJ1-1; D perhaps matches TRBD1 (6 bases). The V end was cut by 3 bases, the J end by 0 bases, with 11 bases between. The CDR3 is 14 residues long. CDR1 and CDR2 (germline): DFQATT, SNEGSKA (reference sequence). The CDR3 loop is CSARIGGLNTEAFF. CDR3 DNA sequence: TGCAGTGCTAGGATCGGGGGCTTGAACACTGAAGCTTTCTTT.

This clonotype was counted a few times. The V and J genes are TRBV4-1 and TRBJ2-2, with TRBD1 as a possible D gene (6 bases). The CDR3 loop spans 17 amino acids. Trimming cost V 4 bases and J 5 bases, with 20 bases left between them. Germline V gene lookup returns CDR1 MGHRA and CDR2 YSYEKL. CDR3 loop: CASSRIGQGRMTGELFF. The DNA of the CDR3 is TGCGCCAGCAGCCGGATCGGTCAGGGGCGCATGACCGGGGAGCTGTTTTTT.

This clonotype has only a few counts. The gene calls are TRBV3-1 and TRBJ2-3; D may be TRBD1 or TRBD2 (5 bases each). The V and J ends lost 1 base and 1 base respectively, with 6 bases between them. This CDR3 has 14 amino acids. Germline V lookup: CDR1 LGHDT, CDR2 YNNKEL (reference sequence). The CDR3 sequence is CASSQAGRTDTQYF. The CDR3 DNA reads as TGTGCCAGCAGCCAAGCGGGGCGCACAGATACGCAGTATTTT.

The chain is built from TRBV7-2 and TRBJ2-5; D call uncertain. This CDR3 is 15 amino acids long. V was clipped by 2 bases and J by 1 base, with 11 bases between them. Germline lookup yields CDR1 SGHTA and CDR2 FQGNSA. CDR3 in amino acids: CASSLKRAVQETQYF. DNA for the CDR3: TGTGCCAGCAGCTTAAAAAGGGCCGTCCAAGAGACCCAGTACTTC.

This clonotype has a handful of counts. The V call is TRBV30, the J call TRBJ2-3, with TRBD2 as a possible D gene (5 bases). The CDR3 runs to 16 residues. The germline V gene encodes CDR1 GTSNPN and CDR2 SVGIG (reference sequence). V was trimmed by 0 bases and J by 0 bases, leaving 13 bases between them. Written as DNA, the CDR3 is TGTGCCTGGAGTGTGGGCTGGACTGCTAGCACAGATACGCAGTATTTT. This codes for CAWSVGWTASTDTQYF.

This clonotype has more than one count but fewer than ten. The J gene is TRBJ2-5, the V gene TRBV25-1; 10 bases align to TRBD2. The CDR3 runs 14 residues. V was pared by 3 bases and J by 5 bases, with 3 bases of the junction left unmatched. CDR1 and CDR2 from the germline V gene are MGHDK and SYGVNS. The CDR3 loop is CASSDSGGLETQYF. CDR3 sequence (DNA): TGTGCCAGCAGTGATAGCGGGGGGTTGGAGACCCAGTACTTC.

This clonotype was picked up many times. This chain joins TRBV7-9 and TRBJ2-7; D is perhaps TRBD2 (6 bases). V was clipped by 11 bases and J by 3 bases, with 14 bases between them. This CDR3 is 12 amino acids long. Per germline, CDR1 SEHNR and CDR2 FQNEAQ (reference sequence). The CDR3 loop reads CASGQGGYEQYF. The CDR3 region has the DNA TGTGCCTCAGGGCAGGGAGGCTACGAGCAGTACTTC.

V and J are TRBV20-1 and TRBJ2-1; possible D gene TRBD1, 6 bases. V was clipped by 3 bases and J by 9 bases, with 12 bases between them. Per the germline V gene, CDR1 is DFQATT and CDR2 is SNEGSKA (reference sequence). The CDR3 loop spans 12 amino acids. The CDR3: CSARSSGAEQFF. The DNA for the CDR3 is TGCAGTGCTAGGTCCTCAGGGGCTGAGCAGTTCTTC.

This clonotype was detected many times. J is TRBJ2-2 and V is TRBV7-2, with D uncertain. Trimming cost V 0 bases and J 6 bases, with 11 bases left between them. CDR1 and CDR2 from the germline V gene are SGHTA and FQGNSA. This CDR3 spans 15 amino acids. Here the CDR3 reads CASSLALDLAGELFF. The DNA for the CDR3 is TGTGCCAGCAGCTTAGCCCTAGATCTCGCCGGGGAGCTGTTTTTT.